The 2 T cell receptor beta chains below were found in one sample sequenced in a study of T cell changes during pregnancy in multiple sclerosis. Sequencing used immunoSEQ multiplex PCR; TCRdb keeps in-frame clones, though not all of them. Of 65,000 to 95,000 clones in the sample, about 88% were seen once. Sequences were derived from peripheral blood, sampled before pregnancy. The receptors were sampled from a female donor with multiple sclerosis, enrolled in a pregnancy study.

V usage is TRBV2 and J usage is TRBJ2-3, with 14 nucleotides matching TRBD2. The CDR3 covers 17 residues. Germline V gene sequence: CDR1 SNHLY, CDR2 FYNNEI. With 6 bases clipped from V and 6 bases from J, the junction kept 11 bases outside the gene matches. The CDR3 here is CASRMTSGGALADTQYF. The CDR3 DNA reads TGTGCCAGCAGAATGACTAGCGGGGGGGCCTTGGCGGATACGCAGTATTTT. Full variable domain (missing parts from reference TRBV2 and TRBJ2-3): EPEVTQTPSHQVTQMGQEVILRCVPISNHLYFYWYRQILGQKVEFLVSFYNNEISEKSEIFDDQFSVERPDGSNFTLKIRSTKLEDSAMYFCASRMTSGGALADTQYFGPGTRLTVL.

The gene calls are TRBV5-5 and TRBJ2-3, with D tentatively TRBD1 (5 bases). V was trimmed by 2 bases and J by 6 bases, leaving 16 bases between them. There are 15 residues in the CDR3. CDR1 and CDR2 (germline): SGHKS, YYEKEE (reference sequence). In DNA form, the CDR3 reads TGTGCCAGCAGCTTAGGGGCCCCAGGTGGGGATACGCAGTATTTT. This encodes CASSLGAPGGDTQYF.